This TCR beta chain was sequenced for a study of vaccination and CD4 T cells after COVID-19. Study context: Investigators stimulated cells with overlapping spike peptides drawn from SARS-CoV-2, HCoV-NL63, HCoV-OC43 and HCoV-229E.

Treatment of the sample: roughly 11-day PBMC culture with coronavirus spike peptide pools or control peptides (ViraFEST assay). CD4+ T cells of the unexposed donor were collected before the COVID-19 pandemic (2011-2018). The assay that was used to sequence DNA from cultured CD4+ T cells was the Oncomine TCR Beta short-read assay. TCRdb fed the PCR reads into MiXCR, producing one record per CDR3 protein. The data contain roughly 8,000 distinct CDR3 sequences, 43% of them singletons. J was trimmed by 12 bases and V by 4 bases; bases with no gene match: 8. This CDR3 comprises 15 residues. Germline V gives CDR1 MNHNS, CDR2 SASEGT. Regarding the study as a whole: The median count of SARS-CoV-2-reactive clonotypes rose from roughly 21 to 40, not significantly.

On this clonotype: No antigen is known for it.

The V and J genes are TRBV6-1 and TRBJ2-1; 14 nucleotides line up with TRBD2. The sequence derives from a human donor in good health. The sample consisted of CD4+ T cells from blood, cultured in vitro. The CDR3 DNA follows: TGTGCCAGCAGTGTCGGAGGTGGGACTAGCGGGGGGCAGTTCTTC. Translated, it gives CASSVGGGTSGGQFF.